A single sample is the source of the 9 T cell receptor beta chains below, sequenced in a study of T cells in Graves' hyperthyroidism and ophthalmopathy. Amplification yielded TCR beta CDR3 regions, with RNA transcripts as the source. HTBI primers were used for first-round RT-PCR of the TCR CDR3. TCRdb analysed the multiplex PCR reads with MiXCR anew, one entry per CDR3 protein. The data hold 400,000 to 600,000 distinct CDR3 sequences, with around 20% observed a single time. Sample: blood. The origin of the receptors is a man aged 18-30 years with Graves' hyperthyroidism.

This clonotype has only one observation. The chain recombines TRBV6-2 or TRBV6-3 with TRBJ2-5; 7 nucleotides agree with TRBD1. Trimming removed 10 bases from V and 6 bases from J; junction bases left unmatched: 11. Looked up from germline, CDR1 is MNHEY and CDR2 is SVGEGT. CDR3 length: 13 amino acids. The CDR3 DNA reads TGTGCCACAGGGGGACACCAACAGAAGACCCAGTACTTC. Translation gives CATGGHQQKTQYF.

This clonotype was counted many times. J is TRBJ1-2 and V is TRBV30; D is undetermined. Trimming took off 4 bases at V and 8 bases at J, with 14 bases between the two ends. Germline V gives CDR1 GTSNPN, CDR2 SVGIG (reference sequence). This CDR3 has 12 residues. The CDR3 reads CAWNDKVGGYTF. CDR3 sequence (DNA): TGTGCCTGGAATGATAAGGTCGGCGGCTACACCTTC. Variable domain in full (rest from reference TRBV30 and TRBJ1-2): SQTIHQWPATLVQPVGSPLSLECTVEGTSNPNLYWYRQAAGRGLQLLFYSVGIGQISSEVPQNLSASRPQDRQFILSSKKLLLSDSGFYLCAWNDKVGGYTFGSGTRLTVV.

In its sample, this clonotype was seen many times. V gene TRBV20-1 combines with J gene TRBJ1-5; the D is unclear. Trimming removed 3 bases at V and 0 bases at J, with 18 bases between. The germline V gene encodes CDR1 DFQATT and CDR2 SNEGSKA (reference sequence). The CDR3 contains 17 residues. The CDR3 DNA sequence: TGCAGTGCTAGTGGGCAGTTGGTAGGGCATAGCAATCAGCCCCAGCATTTT. It is translated as CSASGQLVGHSNQPQHF.

This clonotype was seen repeatedly, ten times or more. The CDR3 loop reads CASSPSWGRGQPQHF. The CDR3 DNA follows: TGTGCCAGCAGCCCGTCGTGGGGTAGGGGTCAGCCCCAGCATTTT. The J gene is TRBJ1-5, the V gene TRBV3-1, with D possibly TRBD1 on 5 matching bases. Per germline, CDR1 LGHDT and CDR2 YNNKEL (reference sequence). The CDR3 covers 15 residues. The V gene lost 4 bases and the J gene lost 6 bases, with 16 bases spanning the gap.

This clonotype has just a few counts. J is TRBJ2-7 and V is TRBV12-3 or TRBV12-4; 7 nucleotides agree with TRBD1. The CDR3 runs 12 residues. Trimming took 3 bases from V and 6 from J; bases not matched to a gene: 2. In nucleotides, the CDR3 is TGTGCCAGCAGTTTTGAGGGGGCCGAGCAGTACTTC. This encodes CASSFEGAEQYF.

This clonotype showed up many times. V and J are TRBV29-1 and TRBJ1-2, with a tentative D call TRBD1 (5 bases). The CDR3 has 11 residues. Per the germline V gene, CDR1 is SQVTM and CDR2 is ANQGSEA. Trimming removed 6 bases from V and 7 bases from J, with 12 bases in between. CDR3 nucleotide sequence: TGCAGCGTCGCCAGGGATCCTGGCTACACCTTC. Its translation: CSVARDPGYTF.

The table lists this clonotype with many counts. V is TRBV6-2 or TRBV6-3 and J is TRBJ1-2; 10 bases are shared with TRBD1. This CDR3 contains 15 residues. V lost 4 bases and J lost 4; bases outside the gene matches: 6. Germline-derived CDR1 and CDR2 are MNHEY and SVGEGT. Written as DNA, the CDR3 is TGTGCCAGCAGTTCCGGACGGGACAGGGGCTATGGCTACACCTTC. Residues: CASSSGRDRGYGYTF.

This clonotype was recorded many times. This chain uses TRBV2 with TRBJ2-7, with a tentative D call TRBD1 (6 bases). Germline values: CDR1 SNHLY, CDR2 FYNNEI. V shed 8 bases and J shed 3 bases, with 14 bases lying between them. The CDR3 extends over 13 amino acids. The DNA of the CDR3 is TGTGCCAGCTTTACAGGGATCTACTACGAGCAGTACTTC. Its protein is CASFTGIYYEQYF.

At least ten counts were recorded for this clonotype. The CDR3 spells CASSVLPGQTPYEQYF. The DNA for the CDR3 is TGTGCCAGCAGTGTCCTACCCGGACAGACCCCCTACGAGCAGTACTTC. The chain uses TRBV6-1 and TRBJ2-7; a weak D match, TRBD1 (6 bases). V dropped 4 bases and J dropped 2 bases, with 18 bases sitting between them. CDR3 size: 16 residues. Germline V gene lookup returns CDR1 MNHNS and CDR2 SASEGT.